Following are 8 T cell receptor beta chains from one sample sequenced in a study of blood T cells in healthy people across ages. Primers used in a second PCR of roughly 6 to 11 cycles were a sample-barcoded 5' primer and a J-beta primer mix. Each CDR3 protein gets one entry after TCRdb re-called the 5' RACE reads with MiXCR. The data contain roughly 700,000 distinct CDR3 sequences, 20% to 25% of them seen just once; the ten biggest clones take up 9.4%. These data also formed part of another study, on T cells of mothers and their children.

Sequencing input: blood. The receptors come from a boy aged 10-17 years in good health.

The gene calls are TRBV6-1 and TRBJ1-2; D gene ambiguous. This CDR3 contains 14 residues. V lost 4 bases and J lost 4, with 13 bases in between. In germline, CDR1 is MNHNS, CDR2 SASEGT. The CDR3 loop is CASSGPSRVYGYTF. Here the CDR3 DNA reads TGTGCCAGCAGTGGTCCAAGCCGGGTCTATGGCTACACCTTC.

This chain connects TRBV14 to TRBJ2-1; TRBD2 aligns across 8 bases. This CDR3 has 14 residues. From germline, CDR1 is SGHDN and CDR2 FVKESK. V dropped 1 base and J dropped 9; count of bases not matched to a gene: 5. This CDR3 reads CASSQVAGGSEQFF. The CDR3 nucleotides read TGTGCCAGCAGCCAAGTGGCGGGGGGAAGTGAGCAGTTCTTC.

This chain connects TRBV9 to TRBJ2-7; D is unresolved. The germline CDR1 and CDR2 sequences are SGDLS and YYNGEE. V dropped 2 bases and J dropped 0 bases, with 6 bases sitting between them. This CDR3 is 13 amino acids long. In DNA, the CDR3 is TGTGCCAGCAGCGTCGGCTTCTCCTACGAGCAGTACTTC. It codes for CASSVGFSYEQYF.

A few counts support this clonotype. The chain combines TRBV6-5 with TRBJ1-2; 8 nucleotides line up with TRBD1. Unmatched junction bases numbered 9, after V lost 6 bases and J lost 3 bases. The CDR3 is made up of 15 amino acids. From germline, CDR1 is MNHEY and CDR2 SVGAGI. The CDR3 nucleotides read TGTGCCAGCAGCCGGACAGGGAGGAATGACTATGGCTACACCTTC. Its translation is CASSRTGRNDYGYTF.

The genes are TRBV29-1 and TRBJ2-7; D is undetermined. Germline V CDR1 and CDR2: SQVTM, ANQGSEA. This CDR3 comprises 13 residues. The germline V and J ends were trimmed by 7 bases and 2 bases, with 15 bases remaining between them. This CDR3 reads CSAIEDQPYEQYF. The CDR3 DNA sequence: TGCAGCGCTATAGAGGATCAGCCCTACGAGCAGTACTTC.

The V and J genes are TRBV7-9 and TRBJ2-1; weak D call: TRBD2 (6 bases). Trimming left V 5 bases short and J 7 bases short, with 18 bases between. Germline V gives CDR1 SEHNR, CDR2 FQNEAQ (reference sequence). This CDR3 contains 15 residues. The chain's CDR3 is CASSGETRNANEQFF. CDR3 DNA sequence: TGTGCCAGCAGCGGTGAGACTAGAAATGCGAATGAGCAGTTCTTC.

This chain connects TRBV12-3 or TRBV12-4 to TRBJ2-3, with a weak D call TRBD2 (7 bases). This CDR3 is built from 15 residues. V was cut by 3 bases and J by 5 bases, with 15 bases left in between. The CDR3 sequence is CASSFGSRGGDTQYF. CDR3 DNA sequence: TGTGCCAGCAGTTTCGGGAGTAGGGGGGGAGATACGCAGTATTTT.

The chain combines TRBV6-5 with TRBJ1-1, with 7 bases lining up with TRBD1. The trim removed 1 base at V and 3 bases at J, leaving 2 bases unmatched. CDR3 length: 14 amino acids. Germline V gives CDR1 MNHEY, CDR2 SVGAGI. The CDR3 nucleotides are TGTGCCAGCAGTTACTACGACAGGGACACTGAAGCTTTCTTT. As protein: CASSYYDRDTEAFF.